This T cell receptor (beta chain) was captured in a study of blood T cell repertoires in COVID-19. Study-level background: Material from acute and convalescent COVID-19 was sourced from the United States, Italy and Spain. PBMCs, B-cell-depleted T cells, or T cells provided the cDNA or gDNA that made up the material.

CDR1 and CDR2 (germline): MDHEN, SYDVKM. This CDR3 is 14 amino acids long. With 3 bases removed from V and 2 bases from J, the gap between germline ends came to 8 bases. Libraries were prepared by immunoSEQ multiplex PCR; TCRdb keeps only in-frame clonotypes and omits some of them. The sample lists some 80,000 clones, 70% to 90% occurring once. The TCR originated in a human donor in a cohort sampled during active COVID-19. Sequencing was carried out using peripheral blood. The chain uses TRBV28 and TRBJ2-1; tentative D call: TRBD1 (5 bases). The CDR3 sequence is CASSFKGPYNEQFF. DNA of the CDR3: TGTGCCAGCAGTTTTAAGGGGCCCTACAATGAGCAGTTCTTC.